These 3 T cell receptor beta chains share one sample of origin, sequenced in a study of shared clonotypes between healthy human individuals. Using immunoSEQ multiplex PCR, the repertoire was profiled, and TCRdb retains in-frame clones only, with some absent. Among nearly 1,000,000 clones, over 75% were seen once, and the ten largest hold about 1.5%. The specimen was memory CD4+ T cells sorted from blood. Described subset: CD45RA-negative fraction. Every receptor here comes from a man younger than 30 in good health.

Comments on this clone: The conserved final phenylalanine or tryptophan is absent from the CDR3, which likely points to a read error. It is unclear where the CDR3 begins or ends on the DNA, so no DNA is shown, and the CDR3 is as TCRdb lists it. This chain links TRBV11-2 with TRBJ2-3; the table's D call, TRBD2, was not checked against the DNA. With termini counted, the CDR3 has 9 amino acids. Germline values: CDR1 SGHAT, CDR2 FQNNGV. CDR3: CASGVPRYP.

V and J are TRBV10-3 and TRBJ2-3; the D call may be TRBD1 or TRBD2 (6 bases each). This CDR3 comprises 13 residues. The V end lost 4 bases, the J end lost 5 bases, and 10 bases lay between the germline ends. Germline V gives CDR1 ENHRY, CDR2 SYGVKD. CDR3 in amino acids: CAISAGAGDTQYF. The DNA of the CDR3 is TGTGCCATCAGTGCGGGGGCGGGAGATACGCAGTATTTT.

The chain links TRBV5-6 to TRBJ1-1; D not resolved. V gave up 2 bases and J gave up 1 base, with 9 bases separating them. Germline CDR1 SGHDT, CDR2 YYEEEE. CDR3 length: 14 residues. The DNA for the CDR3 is TGTGCCAGCAGCTTAACTAGGAAGAACACTGAAGCTTTCTTT. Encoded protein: CASSLTRKNTEAFF.